This entry lists 17 T cell receptor beta chains sequenced from one sample in a study of T cells in Graves' hyperthyroidism and ophthalmopathy. RNA transcripts gave rise to amplified TCR beta CDR3 regions. TCR CDR3 regions were first amplified by RT-PCR with HTBI primers. TCRdb analysed the multiplex PCR reads with MiXCR anew, one entry per CDR3 protein. The profile covers 500,000 or so distinct CDR3 sequences, with around 15% appearing a single time and 25% to 35% taken by the ten largest. The specimen was blood. The receptor source for this set is a woman aged 25-40 years with Graves' ophthalmopathy.

This clonotype was detected a few times. The chain employs TRBV5-1 and TRBJ1-3, with unresolved D. V lost 1 base, J lost 0 bases, and 5 bases lay in between. Germline CDR1 SGHRS, CDR2 YFSETQ. This CDR3 comprises 14 residues. This CDR3 reads CASSLLSSGNTIYF. As DNA, the CDR3 is TGCGCCAGCAGCTTGCTTAGCTCTGGAAACACCATATATTTT. The full variable domain, with the rest looked up from reference TRBV5-1 and TRBJ1-3, is KAGVTQTPRYLIKTRGQQVTLSCSPISGHRSVSWYQQTPGQGLQFLFEYFSETQRNKGNFPGRFSGRQFSNSRSEMNVSTLELGDSALYLCASSLLSSGNTIYFGEGSWLTVV.

This chain links TRBV5-1 with TRBJ2-1; 14 nucleotides match TRBD2. With 0 bases clipped from V and 0 bases from J, the junction kept 5 bases outside the gene matches. The CDR3 spans 19 residues. The V gene's germline CDR1 is SGHRS and CDR2 YFSETQ. Here the CDR3 reads CASSLGLAGGRSSYNEQFF. CDR3 in DNA: TGCGCCAGCAGCTTGGGACTAGCGGGAGGGAGAAGCTCCTACAATGAGCAGTTCTTC.

This clonotype was seen only a few times. The chain is built from TRBV12-3 or TRBV12-4 and TRBJ1-4, with a tentative D call TRBD1 (5 bases). Trimming pared 6 bases from V and 4 bases from J, leaving 9 bases between. CDR3 length equals 13 residues. The CDR3, as DNA: TGTGCCAGCAGGCGGGGGGTTAATGAAAAACTGTTTTTT. Its protein product is CASRRGVNEKLFF.

This clonotype was seen at least ten times. The rearrangement uses TRBV7-2 and TRBJ1-2; TRBD1 is a possible D gene (6 bases). The V and J ends lost 5 bases and 6 bases respectively, with 16 bases between them. This CDR3 contains 14 residues. CDR1 is SGHTA, CDR2 FQGNSA, per germline. The CDR3 loop reads CASSLAHNRDGYTF. In DNA form, the CDR3 reads TGTGCCAGCAGCCTGGCCCACAACAGGGATGGCTACACCTTC.

The gene calls are TRBV11-2 and TRBJ2-7, with TRBD2 matching 10 bases. After removal of 1 base from V and 5 bases from J, the junction contained 8 bases not matched to a gene. The CDR3 contains 16 residues. Germline assignment: CDR1 SGHAT and CDR2 FQNNGV. The CDR3 region is CASSLVGLAAPHEQYF. For the CDR3, the DNA is TGTGCCAGCAGCTTAGTCGGACTAGCGGCCCCCCACGAGCAGTACTTC.

The chain is built from TRBV20-1 and TRBJ2-1; TRBD2 matches at 14 bases. The length of the CDR3 is 15 residues. Germline V gene sequence: CDR1 DFQATT, CDR2 SNEGSKA (reference sequence). The J segment lost 3 bases and the V segment lost 7 bases, leaving 5 bases of the junction unmatched. The CDR3 is CSVLGLAGVYNEQFF. The CDR3 DNA follows: TGCAGTGTATTGGGACTAGCGGGAGTCTACAATGAGCAGTTCTTC.

This clonotype was found many times. The V and J genes are TRBV30 and TRBJ1-2; D not resolved. Germline values: CDR1 GTSNPN, CDR2 SVGIG (reference sequence). The V end was cut by 3 bases, the J end by 7 bases, with 18 bases between. The CDR3 is made up of 14 amino acids. CDR3 in DNA: TGTGCCTGGAGAAATGGACGCCCAGGACCTGGCTACACCTTC. Translating gives CAWRNGRPGPGYTF. Combining the CDR3 with reference TRBV30 and TRBJ1-2 gives the whole variable domain SQTIHQWPATLVQPVGSPLSLECTVEGTSNPNLYWYRQAAGRGLQLLFYSVGIGQISSEVPQNLSASRPQDRQFILSSKKLLLSDSGFYLCAWRNGRPGPGYTFGSGTRLTVV.

This rearrangement joins TRBV4-1 to TRBJ2-7; D ambiguous. Germline V gene sequence: CDR1 MGHRA, CDR2 YSYEKL. The CDR3 loop spans 14 amino acids. Trimming pared 4 bases from V and 6 bases from J, leaving 16 bases between. This CDR3 is CASSLEKGMFEQYF. CDR3 bases: TGCGCCAGCAGCCTAGAAAAGGGAATGTTCGAGCAGTACTTC.

This clonotype was recorded many times. The V gene is TRBV2, the J gene TRBJ1-1, with D possibly being TRBD1 (6 bases). The V end lost 8 bases, the J end lost 1 base, and 14 bases lay between the germline ends. This CDR3 is built from 14 residues. CDR1 is SNHLY, CDR2 FYNNEI, per germline. CDR3 sequence: CASGEQGPNTEAFF. The CDR3 DNA reads TGTGCCAGCGGGGAGCAGGGGCCGAACACTGAAGCTTTCTTT.

This chain links TRBV28 with TRBJ1-1; no reliable D call. There are 13 residues in the CDR3. Germline V gene data show CDR1 as MDHEN and CDR2 as SYDVKM. V shed 9 bases and J shed 6 bases, with 17 bases lying between them. The DNA for the CDR3 is TGTGCCAGTTCGCCTAGGTTTGGGTCTGAAGCTTTCTTT. Translated, it gives CASSPRFGSEAFF.

This clonotype was found once. V gene TRBV28 combines with J gene TRBJ2-4; D may be TRBD1 (6 bases). Looked up from germline, CDR1 is MDHEN and CDR2 is SYDVKM. This CDR3 has 17 amino acids. V gave up 6 bases and J gave up 0 bases, with 18 bases separating them. The CDR3 coding sequence is TGTGCCAGCAGCGCGAGCACTGACAGGCTAGCCAAAAACATTCAGTACTTC. This encodes CASSASTDRLAKNIQYF.

The table lists this clonotype with a few counts. V usage is TRBV6-2 or TRBV6-3 and J usage is TRBJ1-6; D is unclear. Germline loops: CDR1 MNHEY, CDR2 SVGEGT. This CDR3 contains 12 residues. V lost 8 bases and J 8 bases, leaving 10 bases between the germline ends. The CDR3 DNA sequence: TGTGCCAGCGACGATGGGTATTCACCCCTCCACTTT. It yields the protein CASDDGYSPLHF.

This clonotype was seen at least ten times. The J gene is TRBJ2-1, the V gene TRBV6-2 or TRBV6-3; no definite D call. The CDR3 length is 15 residues. The germline V and J ends were trimmed by 1 base and 6 bases, with 13 bases remaining between them. Per the germline V gene, CDR1 is MNHEY and CDR2 is SVGEGT. The CDR3 reads CASSYLDKTFNEQFF. Written as DNA, the CDR3 is TGTGCCAGCAGTTACTTAGACAAGACCTTCAATGAGCAGTTCTTC.

This clonotype was seen a few times. The rearrangement links TRBV7-8 to TRBJ2-1, with TRBD1 matching over 8 bases. The CDR3 totals 15 residues. Germline V CDR1 and CDR2: SGHVS, FQNEAQ. After removal of 4 bases from V and 9 bases from J, the junction contained 11 bases not matched to a gene. CDR3 protein: CASSSRGRLVSEQFF. CDR3 sequence (DNA): TGTGCCAGCAGCTCCAGGGGGCGGCTAGTAAGTGAGCAGTTCTTC.

This clonotype has at least ten counts. The rearrangement uses TRBV12-3 or TRBV12-4 and TRBJ1-1; D is perhaps TRBD1 (6 bases). With 6 bases removed from V and 1 base from J, the gap between germline ends came to 9 bases. The CDR3 consists of 13 residues. The CDR3 nucleotides read TGTGCCAGCAGGAAGGACAGGAACACTGAAGCTTTCTTT. Translating gives CASRKDRNTEAFF.

This chain connects TRBV19 to TRBJ2-3; 8 nucleotides align to TRBD2. Germline V lookup: CDR1 LNHDA, CDR2 SQIVND (reference sequence). CDR3 size: 15 residues. V gave up 6 bases and J gave up 3 bases; unmatched junction bases: 8. Written as DNA, the CDR3 is TGTGCCAGTAGCCTGAGCGGGAGTTGGACAGATACGCAGTATTTT. Its protein is CASSLSGSWTDTQYF.

On this clonotype itself: A much larger clone lies one base from this, so it may be a read error. V and J are TRBV7-8 and TRBJ2-1; D is undetermined. The length of the CDR3 is 12 residues. V lost 1 base and J lost 9, with 7 bases in between. Germline loops: CDR1 SGHVS, CDR2 FQNEAQ. This CDR3 reads CASSLDVGEQFF. The DNA of the CDR3 is TGTGCCAGCAGCTTAGATGTCGGTGAGCAGTTCTTC.